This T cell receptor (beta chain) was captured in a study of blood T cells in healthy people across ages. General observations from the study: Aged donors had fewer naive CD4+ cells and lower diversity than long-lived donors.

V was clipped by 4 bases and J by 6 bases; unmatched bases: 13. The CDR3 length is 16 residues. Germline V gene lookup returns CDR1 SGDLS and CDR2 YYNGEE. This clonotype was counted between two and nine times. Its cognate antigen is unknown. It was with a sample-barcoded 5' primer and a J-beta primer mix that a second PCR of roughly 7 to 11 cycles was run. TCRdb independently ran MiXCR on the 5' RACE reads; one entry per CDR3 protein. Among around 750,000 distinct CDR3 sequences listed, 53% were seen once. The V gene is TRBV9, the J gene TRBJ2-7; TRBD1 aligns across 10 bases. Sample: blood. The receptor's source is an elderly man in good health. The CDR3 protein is CASSPYSGTGDVEQYF. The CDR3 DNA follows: TGTGCCAGCAGCCCTTACTCCGGGACAGGGGACGTCGAGCAGTACTTC.